The present T cell receptor beta chain was sequenced within a study of T cells in tuberculosis. On this clone itself: The antigen is undetermined.

Sequenced by immunoSEQ multiplex PCR; TCRdb stores in-frame clones only, minus some. The data hold around 35,000 clones, with about 94% observed a single time. Study results and caveats: A GMM-specific repertoire classifier reached about 89% accuracy, AUROC about 0.9.

Adolescents were screened for latent TB by skin test and IGRA. Germline V gene lookup returns CDR1 SGDLS and CDR2 YYNGEE. The CDR3 has 15 amino acids. J gave up 6 bases and V 2 bases, and 6 bases lay outside the gene matches. This receptor was taken from a donor aged 10 to 29 with latent tuberculosis or without tuberculosis infection. Material for sequencing was PBMCs. The gene calls are TRBV9 and TRBJ2-1; TRBD2 agrees at 9 bases. The CDR3 DNA sequence: TGTGCCAGCAGCGTTCCTAGCGGGGCCCGCAATGAGCAGTTCTTC. The encoded protein is CASSVPSGARNEQFF.